This TCR beta chain was retrieved from a study of circulating CD8 cells and anti-PD-1 response in melanoma. On this clonotype: Its antigen is not known. One end of the junction varies from germline; a read error may be responsible.

Four subsets defined by PD-1 and/or TIGIT were sorted from live CD3+CD8+TCRalphabeta+ cells. TCR libraries were prepared from approximately 15 ng of total RNA with the QIAseq Immune Repertoire TCR panel. TCRdb analysed the reads with MiXCR anew, one entry per CDR3 protein. Here the sample spans 1,100 to 1,500 distinct CDR3 sequences, 7.5% to 9% being singletons. Per the germline V gene, CDR1 is SNHLY and CDR2 is FYNNEI. This CDR3 region has 14 residues. Study-level findings and limits: Patients included both untreated and previously treated individuals. Clonotype sharing was highest between DPOS and TIGIT subsets.

The source material was CD8+ T cells from PBMCs, sampled at baseline or after one month of anti-PD-1 therapy (not recorded which). The chain employs TRBV2 and TRBJ2-7, with 7 positions matching TRBD2. The receptor was isolated from a human donor with melanoma. The CDR3 loop reads CGSSESSGGYEQYF. The CDR3 DNA sequence: TGTGGCAGCAGCGAAAGTTCGGGGGGCTACGAGCAGTACTTC. The full variable domain, rest sourced from reference TRBV2 and TRBJ2-7, is EPEVTQTPSHQVTQMGQEVILRCVPISNHLYFYWYRQILGQKVEFLVSFYNNEISEKSEIFDDQFSVERPDGSNFTLKIRSTKLEDSAMYFCGSSESSGGYEQYFGPGTRLTVT.